A selection of T cell receptor beta chains follows, all from one sample in a study of blood T cell repertoires in COVID-19. TCRdb keeps only in-frame clones here, not all; method: immunoSEQ multiplex PCR. The table includes 45,000 to 55,000 clones, 70% to 80% detected once. The sequenced material came from PBMCs or T cells enriched from blood (not recorded which). The source is a woman aged 45-59 years with acute COVID-19. The CDR3 runs from the conserved cysteine through the conserved F or W. A D gene is named only where the DNA matches it firmly. Rows give clone size only sometimes, using once, few, many, or a class for an expanded clone.

d_gene	abundance	v_gene	j_gene	CDR3aa	CDR3nt
TRBD1	.	TRBV27	TRBJ1-2	CASSEKGGGYGYTF	TGTGCCAGCAGTGAAAAAGGGGGCGGCTATGGCTACACCTTC
TRBD2	.	TRBV3-1/TRBV3-2	TRBJ2-1	CASSQEAGGYNEQFF	TGTGCCAGCAGCCAAGAGGCGGGGGGCTACAATGAGCAGTTCTTC
.	.	TRBV5-1	TRBJ1-1	CASSFGGQNTEAFF	TGCGCCAGCAGCTTTGGCGGACAGAACACTGAAGCTTTCTTT
.	.	TRBV2	TRBJ1-2	CASSGIRGSGYTF	TGTGCCAGCAGTGGAATAAGGGGGTCTGGCTACACCTTC
TRBD2	.	TRBV6-1	TRBJ2-5	CASSAAGGGQETQYF	TGTGCCAGCAGTGCAGCGGGGGGAGGCCAAGAGACCCAGTACTTC
TRBD1	.	TRBV5-1	TRBJ2-7	CASSWDRVYEQYF	TGCGCCAGCAGCTGGGACAGGGTCTACGAGCAGTACTTC
TRBD1	.	TRBV5-1	TRBJ2-7	CASSLGGQGAYEQYF	TGCGCCAGCAGCTTGGGGGGACAGGGCGCTTACGAGCAGTACTTC
.	.	TRBV24-1	TRBJ2-5	CATSVAGQETQYF	TGTGCCACCAGTGTGGCAGGCCAAGAGACCCAGTACTTC
.	.	TRBV6-5	TRBJ1-4	CASSRQNEKLFF	TGTGCCAGCAGTCGACAGAATGAAAAACTGTTTTTT
TRBD2	.	TRBV11-1	TRBJ2-1	CASSFNSGGSEQFF	TGTGCCAGCAGCTTTAATAGCGGGGGATCTGAGCAGTTCTTC
.	once	TRBV5-5	TRBJ1-1	CASSLSNLNTEAFF	TGTGCCAGCAGCTTGTCGAACTTGAACACTGAAGCTTTCTTT
.	.	TRBV19	TRBJ2-1	CASSIGRQSNEQFF	TGTGCCAGTAGTATCGGCAGGCAAAGCAATGAGCAGTTCTTC
TRBD1	.	TRBV19	TRBJ2-1	CATERGPGHKYNEQFF	TGTGCCACCGAGAGGGGGCCGGGACACAAATACAATGAGCAGTTCTTC
TRBD1	.	TRBV27	TRBJ2-2	CASRGDRGGRANTGELFF	TGTGCCAGCAGGGGGGACAGGGGGGGAAGGGCGAACACCGGGGAGCTGTTTTTT
.	.	TRBV7-9	TRBJ1-6	CASSLEQNNSPLHF	TGTGCCAGCAGCTTAGAACAGAATAATTCACCCCTCCACTTT
TRBD1	.	TRBV10-3	TRBJ2-7	CAISESTRAGQGWYF	TGTGCCATCAGTGAGTCGACTCGTGCGGGACAGGGATGGTACTTC
.	.	TRBV2	TRBJ2-3	CASSEKRHSTDTQYF	TGTGCCAGCAGTGAGAAACGACATAGCACAGATACGCAGTATTTT
.	.	TRBV3-1/TRBV3-2	TRBJ2-5	CASSQVYGGGQETQYF	TGTGCCAGCAGCCAAGTGTACGGGGGAGGACAAGAGACCCAGTACTTC
.	few	TRBV3-1/TRBV3-2	TRBJ1-6	CASSQEPQQGPLHF	TGTGCCAGCAGCCAAGAGCCCCAACAGGGACCCCTCCACTTT
.	.	TRBV5-5	TRBJ2-2	CASSPILVGSGTGELFF	TGTGCCAGCAGCCCTATTTTGGTCGGGAGTGGGACCGGGGAGCTGTTTTTT
.	.	TRBV27	TRBJ2-7	CASSLRSKETYEQYF	TGTGCCAGCAGTTTACGGTCTAAAGAAACCTACGAGCAGTACTTC
TRBD1	.	TRBV6-1	TRBJ1-2	CASSEGTGGGYTF	TGTGCCAGCAGTGAGGGGACAGGGGGTGGCTACACCTTC
.	.	TRBV5-7	TRBJ2-1	CASSLRINEQFF	TGTGCCAGCAGCTTGCGTATCAATGAGCAGTTCTTC
.	.	TRBV7-6	TRBJ2-5	CASSLEAGHTTQYF	TGTGCCAGCAGCTTAGAGGCAGGGCATACGACCCAGTACTTC
.	.	TRBV30	TRBJ2-7	CASSIGDTIYEQYF	TGTGCCTCCTCCATAGGGGACACAATTTACGAGCAGTACTTC
.	.	TRBV7-2	TRBJ1-5	CASSLSGQSPYSNQPQHF	TGTGCCAGCAGCTTAAGTGGCCAGTCACCTTATAGCAATCAGCCCCAGCATTTT